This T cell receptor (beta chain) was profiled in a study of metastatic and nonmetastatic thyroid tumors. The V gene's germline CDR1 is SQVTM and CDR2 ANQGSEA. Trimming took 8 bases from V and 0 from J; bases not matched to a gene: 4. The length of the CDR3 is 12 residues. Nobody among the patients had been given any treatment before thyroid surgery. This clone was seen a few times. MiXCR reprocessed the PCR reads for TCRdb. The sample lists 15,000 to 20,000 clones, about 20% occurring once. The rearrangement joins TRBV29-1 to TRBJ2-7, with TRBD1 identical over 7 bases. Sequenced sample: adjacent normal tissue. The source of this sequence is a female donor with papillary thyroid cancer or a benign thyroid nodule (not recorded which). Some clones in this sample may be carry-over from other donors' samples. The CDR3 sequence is CSKGQVSYEQYF. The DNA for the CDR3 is TGCAGCAAAGGACAGGTCTCCTACGAGCAGTACTTC.